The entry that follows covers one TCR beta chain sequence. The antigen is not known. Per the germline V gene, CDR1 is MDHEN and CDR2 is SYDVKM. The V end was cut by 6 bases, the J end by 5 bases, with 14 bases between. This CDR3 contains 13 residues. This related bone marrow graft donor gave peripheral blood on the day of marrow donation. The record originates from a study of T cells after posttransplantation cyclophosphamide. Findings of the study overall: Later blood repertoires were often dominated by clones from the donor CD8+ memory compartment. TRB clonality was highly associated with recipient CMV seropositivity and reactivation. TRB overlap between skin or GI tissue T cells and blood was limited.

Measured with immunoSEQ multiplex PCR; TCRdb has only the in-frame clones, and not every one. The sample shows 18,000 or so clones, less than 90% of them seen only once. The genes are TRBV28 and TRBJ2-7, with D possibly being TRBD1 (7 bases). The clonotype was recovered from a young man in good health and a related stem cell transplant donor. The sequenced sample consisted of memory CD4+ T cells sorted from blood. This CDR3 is CASSPGGLDEQYF. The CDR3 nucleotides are TGTGCCAGCAGCCCAGGGGGGCTCGACGAGCAGTACTTC. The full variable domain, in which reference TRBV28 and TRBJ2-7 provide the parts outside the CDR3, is DVKVTQSSRYLVKRTGEKVFLECVQDMDHENMFWYRQDPGLGLRLIYFSYDVKMKEKGDIPEGYSVSREKKERFSLILESASTNQTSMYLCASSPGGLDEQYFGPGTRLTVT.